The 20 T cell receptor beta chains listed next were all sequenced from one sample in a study of CD8 T cells in Susac syndrome. The RNA, about 0.5 to 1 ug, was put through reverse transcription using random hexamers. Each CDR3 protein gets one entry after TCRdb re-called the immunoSEQ multiplex PCR reads with MiXCR. This sample has over 350,000 distinct CDR3 sequences, with 75% to 90% found just once. The sample comprised CD8+ T cells from PBMCs. These receptor sequences come from a human donor with multiple sclerosis.

This chain connects TRBV5-4 to TRBJ1-1; the D is unclear. CDR3 length: 13 amino acids. Germline loops: CDR1 SGHNT, CDR2 YYREEE (reference sequence). Trimming pared 4 bases from V and 4 bases from J, leaving 11 bases between. CDR3 loop: CASSATASTEAFF. In nucleotides, the CDR3 is TGTGCCAGCAGCGCCACAGCCTCCACTGAAGCTTTCTTT.

This clonotype occurred a few times. The gene calls are TRBV6-1 and TRBJ1-4; TRBD1 matches 7 bases. V lost 7 bases to trimming and J lost 0 bases; unmatched junction nucleotides: 8. Germline CDR1 is MNHNS and CDR2 is SASEGT. The CDR3 totals 16 residues. CDR3 sequence: CASTQTGPATNEKLFF. The CDR3 DNA is TGTGCCAGCACCCAGACAGGGCCCGCAACTAATGAAAAACTGTTTTTT.

The chain links TRBV7-6 to TRBJ2-7, with TRBD1 matching 8 bases. The CDR3 covers 15 residues. The junction had 5 bases not matched to a gene; V was cut back by 0 bases and J by 4 bases. Germline V gene data show CDR1 as SGHVS and CDR2 as FNYEAQ. In DNA, the CDR3 is TGTGCCAGCAGCTTAGCGGCAGGGGGCAGGTACGAGCAGTACTTC. It yields the protein CASSLAAGGRYEQYF.

This chain joins TRBV28 and TRBJ2-2, with D uncertain. V was cut by 5 bases and J by 4 bases, with 14 bases left in between. This CDR3 comprises 15 residues. Germline values: CDR1 MDHEN, CDR2 SYDVKM. The CDR3 region has the DNA TGTGCCAGCAGTGAGAGGCAGGTCCCCACCGGGGAGCTGTTTTTT. This translates into CASSERQVPTGELFF.

The V and J genes are TRBV7-9 and TRBJ2-7; 8 bases map to TRBD2. This CDR3 is 12 amino acids long. V shed 8 bases and J 5 bases; nucleotides not matched to a gene: 5. The germline CDR1 and CDR2 sequences are SEHNR and FQNEAQ (reference sequence). The DNA of the CDR3 is TGTGCCAGCTCCAGCGGGAGTAACGAGCAGTACTTC. The encoded protein is CASSSGSNEQYF.

The gene calls are TRBV7-2 and TRBJ2-1, with D possibly being TRBD2 (6 bases). The CDR3 spans 14 residues. The V gene lost 8 bases and the J gene lost 4 bases, with 15 bases spanning the gap. Germline CDR1 SGHTA, CDR2 FQGNSA. For the CDR3, the DNA is TGTGCCAGCCTGGAGGCGGGGCAGTACAATGAGCAGTTCTTC. Translation gives CASLEAGQYNEQFF.

The chain joins TRBV27 to TRBJ1-4; D unresolved. This CDR3 comprises 15 residues. Trimming removed 0 bases at V and 8 bases at J, with 13 bases between. Germline V lookup: CDR1 MNHEY, CDR2 SMNVEV (reference sequence). The CDR3 loop is CASSLSGHFGEKLFF. CDR3 coding DNA: TGTGCCAGCAGTTTATCAGGCCATTTTGGAGAAAAACTGTTTTTT. The full variable domain, in which reference TRBV27 and TRBJ1-4 provide the parts outside the CDR3, is EAQVTQNPRYLITVTGKKLTVTCSQNMNHEYMSWYRQDPGLGLRQIYYSMNVEVTDKGDVPEGYKVSRKEKRNFPLILESPSPNQTSLYFCASSLSGHFGEKLFFGSGTQLSVL.

This rearrangement joins TRBV3-1 to TRBJ2-7; D is perhaps TRBD1 (6 bases). V gave up 7 bases and J gave up 1 base, with 11 bases separating them. The germline V gene has CDR1 LGHDT and CDR2 YNNKEL (reference sequence). CDR3 length: 13 amino acids. The CDR3 here is CASTGTRSYEQYF. CDR3 bases: TGTGCCAGCACCGGGACACGGTCCTACGAGCAGTACTTC.

The V and J genes are TRBV4-1 and TRBJ1-3; no clear D gene. The CDR3 length is 16 residues. Germline V gene lookup returns CDR1 MGHRA and CDR2 YSYEKL. The V gene lost 1 base and the J gene lost 0 bases, with 10 bases spanning the gap. CDR3 protein: CASSQGDFFSGNTIYF. In DNA form, the CDR3 reads TGCGCCAGCAGCCAAGGGGATTTCTTCTCTGGAAACACCATATATTTT.

This chain joins TRBV14 and TRBJ2-1, with 10 bases that match TRBD2. J lost 0 bases, V lost 1 base, and 9 bases had no gene match. Germline CDR1 reads SGHDN; CDR2 reads FVKESK. CDR3 length equals 19 residues. The CDR3 reads CASSQVRLAGEFSYNEQFF. The CDR3 bases are TGTGCCAGCAGCCAAGTACGGCTAGCGGGAGAATTCTCCTACAATGAGCAGTTCTTC.

The rearrangement joins TRBV9 to TRBJ2-1, with D uncertain. V lost 2 bases and J 3 bases, leaving 12 bases between the germline ends. The CDR3 has 15 amino acids. Germline CDR1 reads SGDLS; CDR2 reads YYNGEE. CDR3 DNA sequence: TGTGCCAGCAGCGTTGGTGTCGGTTTCTACAATGAGCAGTTCTTC. Its protein is CASSVGVGFYNEQFF.

V gene TRBV7-6 combines with J gene TRBJ1-2; D is possibly TRBD1 (5 bases). The CDR3 consists of 14 residues. Trimming cost V 4 bases and J 8 bases, with 17 bases left between them. CDR1 is SGHVS, CDR2 FNYEAQ, per germline. The DNA for the CDR3 is TGTGCCAGCAGCTCGGGAGAGGGGTTCGGGGGCTACACCTTC. The encoded protein is CASSSGEGFGGYTF. Using reference TRBV7-6 and TRBJ1-2 for the parts outside the CDR3, the full variable domain is GAGVSQSPRYKVTKRGQDVALRCDPISGHVSLYWYRQALGQGPEFLTYFNYEAQQDKSGLPNDRFSAERPEGSISTLTIQRTEQRDSAMYRCASSSGEGFGGYTFGSGTRLTVV.

The rearrangement joins TRBV3-1 to TRBJ2-7, with no clear D. Trimming stripped 5 bases from V and 2 bases from J, with 16 bases between. Germline V gives CDR1 LGHDT, CDR2 YNNKEL (reference sequence). The CDR3 contains 15 residues. The CDR3 is CASSWGTDGAYEQYF. The CDR3 coding sequence is TGTGCCAGCAGCTGGGGAACAGACGGTGCCTACGAGCAGTACTTC.

The chain joins TRBV19 to TRBJ1-1, with no clear D. V was trimmed by 3 bases and J by 1 base, leaving 6 bases between them. Per the germline V gene, CDR1 is LNHDA and CDR2 is SQIVND (reference sequence). The length of the CDR3 is 13 residues. CDR3 residues: CASSITGNTEAFF. The CDR3 nucleotides read TGTGCCAGTAGTATCACCGGGAACACTGAAGCTTTCTTT. The complete variable domain, with remaining parts taken from reference TRBV19 and TRBJ1-1, reads DGGITQSPKYLFRKEGQNVTLSCEQNLNHDAMYWYRQDPGQGLRLIYYSQIVNDFQKGDIAEGYSVSREKKESFPLTVTSAQKNPTAFYLCASSITGNTEAFFGQGTRLTVV.

This chain joins TRBV27 and TRBJ2-3; 10 bases map to TRBD2. CDR3 length equals 14 residues. V lost 5 bases and J lost 7; bases outside the gene matches: 6. CDR1 and CDR2 from the germline V gene are MNHEY and SMNVEV (reference sequence). CDR3 DNA sequence: TGTGCCAGCAGTCCGGGACTAGCGATGAATACGCAGTATTTT. Residues: CASSPGLAMNTQYF.

The chain joins TRBV6-5 to TRBJ1-2, with a weak D call TRBD1 (5 bases). The V end was cut by 5 bases, the J end by 7 bases, with 17 bases between. CDR3 length: 14 residues. In germline, CDR1 is MNHEY, CDR2 SVGAGI. CDR3 sequence: CASSPMTASSGYTF. CDR3 DNA sequence: TGTGCCAGCAGTCCCATGACAGCTAGCAGTGGCTACACCTTC.

The chain couples TRBV30 to TRBJ1-5; 7 bases match TRBD1. Trimming cost V 2 bases and J 0 bases; bases outside gene matches: 4. CDR1 GTSNPN and CDR2 SVGIG come from the germline V gene (reference sequence). The CDR3 sequence is 15 residues long. The CDR3 nucleotides are TGTGCCTGGAGTTTGACAGGGAATAGCAATCAGCCCCAGCATTTT. Amino acids: CAWSLTGNSNQPQHF.

The V gene is TRBV5-4, the J gene TRBJ1-2, with D unclear. Between the trimmed V and J ends, which lost 4 bases and 10 bases, there was a span of 17 bases. This CDR3 has 13 amino acids. Germline values: CDR1 SGHNT, CDR2 YYREEE (reference sequence). The CDR3 protein is CASSPNGDVDYTF. The CDR3 DNA reads as TGTGCCAGCAGCCCTAATGGGGATGTCGACTACACCTTC.

The sample holds a few counts of this clonotype. This chain joins TRBV20-1 and TRBJ2-7; D gene uncertain. The CDR3 is made up of 14 amino acids. V shed 0 bases and J shed 0 bases, with 9 bases lying between them. Germline lookup yields CDR1 DFQATT and CDR2 SNEGSKA (reference sequence). CDR3 DNA: TGCAGTGCTAGAGATCTGGGCAGCTCCTACGAGCAGTACTTC. This codes for CSARDLGSSYEQYF.

The J gene is TRBJ1-2, the V gene TRBV28; 8 nucleotides match TRBD1. Germline V CDR1 and CDR2: MDHEN, SYDVKM. The CDR3 contains 17 residues. The V segment lost 7 bases and the J segment 0 bases; nucleotides outside the gene matches: 13. CDR3 in DNA: TGTGCCAGCAACGACTGGACAGGGCCCGATTCTAACTATGGCTACACCTTC. This translates into CASNDWTGPDSNYGYTF.